This T cell receptor beta chain was retrieved from a study of PD-1 blockade in classical Hodgkin lymphoma. Background on the study: The nivolumab dose that patients received was 3 mg/kg, given intravenously every 2 weeks. Whole-study findings and limits: Initiation of nivolumab under 1 year after ASCT led to exclusion of patients. Complete responders entered with baseline diversity on par with newly diagnosed patients, the results showed.

CDR1 is GTSNPN, CDR2 SVGIG, per germline (reference sequence). V dropped 5 bases and J dropped 4 bases, with 16 bases sitting between them. This CDR3 is 14 amino acids long. In regard to this clone: No antigen is known for it.

Produced via immunoSEQ multiplex PCR; TCRdb's table is partial and in-frame only. The data contain 37,000 or so clones, approximately 86% of them singletons. After autologous stem cell transplantation all patients relapsed, and prior brentuximab vedotin exposure differed between cohorts. The chain couples TRBV30 to TRBJ2-3; possibly TRBD1 or TRBD2 for D (5 bases each). The source material was peripheral blood mononuclear cells (PBMCs), sampled before the second cycle of nivolumab. The clonotype originates from a human donor with classical Hodgkin lymphoma. Here the CDR3 reads CAWSLRGLADTQYF. As DNA, the CDR3 is TGTGCCTGGTCCTTGAGGGGCCTTGCAGATACGCAGTATTTT.